In its sample, the clone carrying this T cell receptor (beta chain) was seen a few times. Its antigen is unidentified. These data come from a study of beta chain features in type 1 diabetes. Sequenced material consisted of expressed TCRB transcripts (all of the isolated RNA was reverse transcribed). An average near 3.57 million reads came from naive, central memory and regulatory T cell samples. Measured with immunoSEQ multiplex PCR; TCRdb has only the in-frame clones, and not every one. This sample has hundreds of thousands of clones, with more than 12% found just once. On average, the one heparinised blood draw given by each donor was approximately 0.12 L. CD45RO/CCR7/CD25/CD127/CD95/CD27 sorting isolated CD4+ naive, central memory, regulatory and stem cell-like memory cells. Study results and limitations: Across all four CD4+ subsets, people with type 1 diabetes showed modestly shorter TCRB CDR3s. Amplification by PCR could prefer shorter templates, with the same effect in patients and controls.

This clonotype was obtained from a man between 18 and 35 years old with type 1 diabetes. Sequenced input: naive CD4+ T cells from blood.

The CDR3 is CASSPVGEQFF. The CDR3 DNA follows: TGTGCCAGCAGCCCGGTGGGAGAGCAGTTCTTC. The chain uses TRBV11-2 and TRBJ2-1, with D hard to call. Germline V CDR1 and CDR2: SGHAT, FQNNGV. This CDR3 spans 11 amino acids. Trimming stripped 5 bases from V and 10 bases from J, with 9 bases between.